Below are 24 T cell receptor beta chains sequenced from a single sample in a study of control samples from healthy donors and cancer patients. Sequenced by immunoSEQ multiplex PCR; TCRdb stores in-frame clones only, minus some. The repertoire holds 150,000 to 160,000 clones, with 93% as singletons. Sequencing was done on a sample of blood. The receptor set was obtained from a middle-aged man in good health.

The V and J genes are TRBV28 and TRBJ1-5; TRBD1 matches at 7 bases. The CDR3 totals 16 residues. Germline CDR1 MDHEN, CDR2 SYDVKM. V was clipped by 4 bases and J by 2 bases; unmatched bases: 8. The chain's CDR3 is CASSSASGQRNQPQHF. Written as DNA, the CDR3 is TGTGCCAGCAGTTCGGCCTCGGGACAGCGCAATCAGCCCCAGCATTTT.

The chain is built from TRBV18 and TRBJ2-1; TRBD2 aligns across 14 bases. The V gene end was trimmed by 3 bases and the J gene end by 2 bases; junction bases not matched to a gene: 3. CDR3 length: 17 amino acids. The germline V gene has CDR1 KGHSH and CDR2 LQKENI. In nucleotides, the CDR3 is TGTGCCAGCTCACCGCCGGGACTAGCGGGGGCCTACAATGAGCAGTTCTTC. Protein: CASSPPGLAGAYNEQFF.

V and J are TRBV28 and TRBJ2-7; TRBD1 aligns across 8 bases. The CDR3 consists of 13 residues. CDR1 MDHEN and CDR2 SYDVKM come from the germline V gene. V lost 6 bases and J lost 3; bases outside the gene matches: 4. The CDR3 coding sequence is TGTGCCAGCAGGGGCAGGGGGCACTACGAGCAGTACTTC. Protein sequence: CASRGRGHYEQYF.

The DNA for the CDR3 is TGTGCCACCAGTGATCGGGCTAGCGGTAACACAGATACGCAGTATTTT. Its translation is CATSDRASGNTDTQYF. V usage is TRBV24-1 and J usage is TRBJ2-3, with TRBD2 matching over 7 bases. Germline CDR1 reads KGHDR; CDR2 reads SFDVKD. CDR3 length equals 16 residues. The V segment lost 3 bases and the J segment 2 bases; nucleotides outside the gene matches: 7.

The chain couples TRBV7-9 to TRBJ2-4, with TRBD1 matching 11 bases. The CDR3 contains 16 residues. Losses at the gene ends were 4 bases for V and 1 base for J; bases not matched to a gene: 3. Germline V gene lookup returns CDR1 SEHNR and CDR2 FQNEAQ (reference sequence). The CDR3, as DNA: TGTGCCAGCAGCTCGGGACAGGGGGGCGCCAAAAACATTCAGTACTTC. It encodes CASSSGQGGAKNIQYF. Looking up the rest from reference TRBV7-9 and TRBJ2-4 gives the full variable domain: DTGVSQNPRHKITKRGQNVTFRCDPISEHNRLYWYRQTLGQGPEFLTYFQNEAQLEKSRLLSDRFSAERPKGSFSTLEIQRTEQGDSAMYLCASSSGQGGAKNIQYFGAGTRLSVL.

This chain connects TRBV9 to TRBJ1-3; D is uncertain. Germline assignment: CDR1 SGDLS and CDR2 YYNGEE. There are 16 residues in the CDR3. The ends were cut back, 0 bases at V and 0 bases at J, with 10 bases in the middle. The CDR3 nucleotides are TGTGCCAGCAGCGTAGCGGCCAGGAGCTCTGGAAACACCATATATTTT. It encodes CASSVAARSSGNTIYF.

This chain links TRBV7-9 with TRBJ2-7; 12 bases are shared with TRBD2. The germline V gene encodes CDR1 SEHNR and CDR2 FQNEAQ (reference sequence). Trimming cost V 5 bases and J 3 bases; bases outside gene matches: 8. This CDR3 is 16 amino acids long. CDR3 sequence: CASSGRLAGESYEQYF. DNA for the CDR3: TGTGCCAGCAGCGGTCGACTAGCGGGAGAAAGCTACGAGCAGTACTTC.

The chain recombines TRBV18 with TRBJ2-6; 7 bases fit TRBD1. The CDR3 runs to 18 residues. Germline V CDR1 and CDR2: KGHSH, LQKENI. The ends lost 2 bases at V and 0 bases at J; junction bases unmatched: 7. CDR3 coding DNA: TGTGCCAGCTCACCAATGAGACAGGGCATCTCTGGGGCCAACGTCCTGACTTTC. Its protein is CASSPMRQGISGANVLTF.

This clone was found a few times. The V and J genes are TRBV28 and TRBJ1-2; D possibly corresponds to TRBD1 (5 bases). With 5 bases removed from V and 1 base from J, the gap between germline ends came to 11 bases. This CDR3 is 14 amino acids long. CDR1 is MDHEN and CDR2 is SYDVKM in the germline V gene. The CDR3 protein is CASSRQRLNYGYTF. CDR3 bases: TGTGCCAGCAGTCGACAGCGTCTTAACTATGGCTACACCTTC.

This clone appeared a few times. This sequence joins TRBV28 and TRBJ2-3; 9 bases match TRBD1. The CDR3 spans 16 residues. V shed 4 bases, J shed 5 bases, and the junction held 10 bases outside the gene matches. The germline V gene encodes CDR1 MDHEN and CDR2 SYDVKM. CDR3 sequence (DNA): TGTGCCAGCAGTTCACCGGCACAGGGGGCTAGAGATACGCAGTATTTT. Translating gives CASSSPAQGARDTQYF.

The V and J genes are TRBV27 and TRBJ1-1, with TRBD1 as a possible D gene (6 bases). V was trimmed by 6 bases and J by 0 bases, leaving 14 bases between them. There are 15 residues in the CDR3. Germline V gene lookup returns CDR1 MNHEY and CDR2 SMNVEV (reference sequence). The CDR3 here is CASRRTVTLNTEAFF. DNA for the CDR3: TGTGCCAGCAGAAGGACAGTAACCCTGAACACTGAAGCTTTCTTT.

The genes are TRBV6-5 and TRBJ1-2; D gene unclear. CDR1 and CDR2 from the germline V gene are MNHEY and SVGAGI. With 7 bases removed from V and 5 bases from J, the gap between germline ends came to 17 bases. The CDR3 runs 14 residues. The CDR3: CASTPMAPGYGYTF. For the CDR3, the DNA is TGTGCCAGCACCCCCATGGCCCCTGGGTATGGCTACACCTTC.

This clone occurred once. The chain employs TRBV12-5 and TRBJ2-2, with 9 nucleotides matching TRBD1. The CDR3 totals 15 residues. CDR1 is LGHNT, CDR2 FRNRAP, per germline. V was pared by 0 bases and J by 7 bases, with 3 bases of the junction left unmatched. CDR3 in DNA: TGTGCTAGTGGTTTGGTACAGGGGGCTGGCGGGGAGCTGTTTTTT. This translates into CASGLVQGAGGELFF.

V and J are TRBV5-4 and TRBJ2-1; a possible D gene is TRBD2 (6 bases). Trimming stripped 0 bases from V and 7 bases from J, with 11 bases between. This CDR3 spans 14 amino acids. The germline V gene has CDR1 SGHNT and CDR2 YYREEE (reference sequence). This chain's CDR3 is CASSLAASENEQFF. The CDR3 nucleotides read TGTGCCAGCAGCTTGGCGGCTAGCGAGAATGAGCAGTTCTTC.

This chain joins TRBV18 and TRBJ2-1; maybe TRBD2 (6 bases). V dropped 3 bases and J dropped 5 bases, with 17 bases sitting between them. Germline CDR1 is KGHSH and CDR2 is LQKENI. The CDR3 runs to 16 residues. The CDR3 protein is CASSPGDSGANNEQFF. CDR3 nucleotides: TGTGCCAGCTCACCGGGCGATAGCGGCGCCAACAATGAGCAGTTCTTC.

This clone appeared once. The chain employs TRBV5-5 and TRBJ2-7; weak D call: TRBD1 (6 bases). The V end lost 0 bases, the J end lost 3 bases, and 10 bases lay between the germline ends. The CDR3 is made up of 14 amino acids. Germline assignment: CDR1 SGHKS and CDR2 YYEKEE (reference sequence). In nucleotides, the CDR3 is TGTGCCAGCAGCTTGGAAGGACAGATCTACGAGCAGTACTTC. It encodes CASSLEGQIYEQYF.

As regards this clone: The junction and the germline gene differ at one end; a read error may be behind it. The rearrangement links TRBV7-3 to TRBJ1-2; 7 positions match TRBD1. The germline CDR1 and CDR2 sequences are SGHTA and FQGTGA. The CDR3 runs to 13 residues. The CDR3 DNA sequence: TGTGCCAGCAGCCTAACAGGGGACTATGGCTACACCTTC. Translated, it gives CASSLTGDYGYTF.

The rearrangement links TRBV28 to TRBJ1-5, with TRBD1 as a possible D gene (6 bases). This CDR3 is 20 amino acids long. Germline V gene data show CDR1 as MDHEN and CDR2 as SYDVKM. The V gene lost 5 bases and the J gene lost 0 bases, with 26 bases spanning the gap. This CDR3 is CASSRALGGGGGYSNQPQHF. In nucleotides, the CDR3 is TGTGCCAGCAGTCGGGCCCTTGGCGGGGGCGGGGGGTATAGCAATCAGCCCCAGCATTTT. The entire variable domain, with the rest obtained from reference TRBV28 and TRBJ1-5, is as follows: DVKVTQSSRYLVKRTGEKVFLECVQDMDHENMFWYRQDPGLGLRLIYFSYDVKMKEKGDIPEGYSVSREKKERFSLILESASTNQTSMYLCASSRALGGGGGYSNQPQHFGDGTRLSIL.

The gene calls are TRBV30 and TRBJ2-4, with D possibly TRBD1 on 7 matching bases. V was shortened by 1 base and J by 7 bases, with 14 bases between the two germline ends. The germline gives CDR1 GTSNPN, CDR2 SVGIG (reference sequence). The CDR3 has 14 amino acids. CDR3 sequence: CAWSARGVRNIQYF. DNA for the CDR3: TGTGCCTGGAGTGCCAGGGGGGTTAGGAACATTCAGTACTTC. Looking up the rest from reference TRBV30 and TRBJ2-4 gives the full variable domain: SQTIHQWPATLVQPVGSPLSLECTVEGTSNPNLYWYRQAAGRGLQLLFYSVGIGQISSEVPQNLSASRPQDRQFILSSKKLLLSDSGFYLCAWSARGVRNIQYFGAGTRLSVL.

The V gene is TRBV6-1, the J gene TRBJ2-7, with 10 bases lining up with TRBD2. V lost 1 base and J lost 3; bases outside the gene matches: 6. Looked up from germline, CDR1 is MNHNS and CDR2 is SASEGT. This CDR3 region has 16 residues. DNA for the CDR3: TGTGCCAGCAGTGAAGTTAGGGCTAGCGGGAGCTACGAGCAGTACTTC. It translates to CASSEVRASGSYEQYF.

This chain uses TRBV14 with TRBJ2-1, with TRBD2 matching over 7 bases. Per germline, CDR1 SGHDN and CDR2 FVKESK. The CDR3 consists of 16 residues. V gave up 4 bases and J gave up 8 bases; unmatched junction bases: 14. Written as DNA, the CDR3 is TGTGCCAGCAGCCCGAAGAGGTGGGAGGGGAGGGATGAGCAGTTCTTC. Encoded protein: CASSPKRWEGRDEQFF.

The J gene is TRBJ1-2, the V gene TRBV7-9, with 9 bases fitting TRBD1. The germline gives CDR1 SEHNR, CDR2 FQNEAQ (reference sequence). V lost 5 bases and J lost 8; bases outside the gene matches: 6. The CDR3 is 13 residues long. The CDR3 DNA is TGTGCCAGCAGCGCAGGACAGGGGACCGGCTACACCTTC. Protein: CASSAGQGTGYTF.

The chain joins TRBV27 to TRBJ2-7; tentatively, D is TRBD1 (5 bases). The CDR3 has 13 amino acids. Germline CDR1 is MNHEY and CDR2 is SMNVEV (reference sequence). Between the trimmed V and J ends, which lost 8 bases and 0 bases, there was a span of 11 bases. The DNA of the CDR3 is TGTGCCAGCCAGGGCTACAGCTCCTACGAGCAGTACTTC. Translation gives CASQGYSSYEQYF.

The gene calls are TRBV6-5 and TRBJ1-1; D might be TRBD1 (5 bases). Per germline, CDR1 MNHEY and CDR2 SVGAGI. This CDR3 comprises 14 residues. V was cut by 6 bases and J by 1 base, with 12 bases left in between. This chain's CDR3 is CASSRASPNTEAFF. CDR3 in DNA: TGTGCCAGCAGCAGGGCGAGCCCGAACACTGAAGCTTTCTTT.